This T cell receptor (beta chain) is drawn from a study of T-cell memory formation after mild COVID-19. With respect to this clonotype: The antigen is undetermined.

The study's findings and limits: The CD4+ clones that contracted clustered mainly within CM and EM, and the CD8+ clones concentrated in EMRA. Day 15 to 85 contracting clones showed balanced CD4/CD8; later expanders leaned CD4+.

MiXCR, applied by TCRdb to the 5' RACE reads, yields one record per CDR3 protein. The sample comprises hundreds of thousands of distinct CDR3 sequences, 15% to 20% of which are singletons, and approximately 8.4% rests with the top ten. This TCR was sampled from an adult woman who had mild COVID-19 (a few samples of this study predate the infection). Cell type and time point are not known. Sequencing was carried out using PBMCs or a T cell subset sorted from them (not recorded which).

This CDR3 reads CASSLALVGATGELFF. DNA for the CDR3: TGTGCCAGCAGCTTAGCCCTAGTGGGGGCGACCGGGGAGCTGTTTTTT. The genes are TRBV11-2 and TRBJ2-2, with D possibly matching TRBD1 (6 bases). CDR3 length: 16 residues. Trimming left V 1 base short and J 5 bases short, with 14 bases between. CDR1 SGHAT and CDR2 FQNNGV come from the germline V gene.